The 3 T cell receptor beta chains below all came from one sample that was sequenced in a study of T cell responses to AZD1222 COVID-19 vaccine. Profiled with immunoSEQ multiplex PCR; TCRdb holds only in-frame clones, not every one. The sample has about 140,000 clones, about 92% seen once. The source was peripheral blood, collected after recovery from COVID-19. The source is an adult who had recovered from COVID-19.

This rearrangement joins TRBV27 to TRBJ1-5; weak D call: TRBD1 (6 bases). There are 18 residues in the CDR3. The V gene lost 4 bases and the J gene lost 6 bases, with 25 bases spanning the gap. Germline V gene data show CDR1 as MNHEY and CDR2 as SMNVEV (reference sequence). This CDR3 reads CASSSLQGEGVISQPQHF. The CDR3 DNA follows: TGTGCCAGCAGTTCCCTGCAGGGTGAGGGGGTAATAAGTCAGCCCCAGCATTTT.

The chain carries TRBV2 and TRBJ1-1; D uncertain. The CDR3 totals 17 residues. Trimming cost V 5 bases and J 6 bases, with 25 bases left between them. Germline values: CDR1 SNHLY, CDR2 FYNNEI. The CDR3 nucleotides are TGTGCCAGCAGTCAAAGCCGGACGGGGTGGCTTAGATCTGAAGCTTTCTTT. It translates to CASSQSRTGWLRSEAFF. The whole variable domain, remainder taken from reference TRBV2 and TRBJ1-1, is EPEVTQTPSHQVTQMGQEVILRCVPISNHLYFYWYRQILGQKVEFLVSFYNNEISEKSEIFDDQFSVERPDGSNFTLKIRSTKLEDSAMYFCASSQSRTGWLRSEAFFGQGTRLTVV.

The chain uses TRBV4-1 and TRBJ2-7; tentatively, D is TRBD1 (5 bases). CDR1 and CDR2 (germline): MGHRA, YSYEKL. The V and J ends lost 4 bases and 3 bases respectively, with 10 bases between them. The CDR3 spans 13 residues. The CDR3 loop is CASSLQAGYEQYF. The CDR3 DNA is TGCGCCAGCAGCCTACAGGCTGGCTACGAGCAGTACTTC.